This T cell receptor (beta chain) was obtained from a study of CD8+ T cells in alopecia areata. Study results and caveats: In scalp and blood, many expanded lesional clones persisted during tofacitinib.

Treatment described: oral pan-JAK inhibitor, 5-10 mg twice daily. Sorting from PBMCs produced CD4+ and CD8+ T cells. About this clone itself: What it binds is not known.

The junction had 10 bases not matched to a gene; V was cut back by 0 bases and J by 0 bases. This CDR3 is built from 19 residues. Germline assignment: CDR1 SGDLS and CDR2 YYNGEE. Extracted RNA was reverse transcribed into cDNA, the sequencing template. The protocol was immunoSEQ multiplex PCR, while the TCRdb copy is restricted to in-frame clones and leaves out a portion. Of a few hundred thousand clones detected, more than 30% appear once; the ten largest clones hold around 0.48%. The sequence was collected from a human donor with alopecia areata. This rearrangement joins TRBV9 to TRBJ2-3, with TRBD2 identical over 10 bases. Here the sequenced sample was CD4+ T cells sorted from blood, taken between weeks 30 and 35, from a patient treated with tofacitinib. The CDR3 sequence: CASSVGRLAGSSSTDTQYF. The CDR3 DNA follows: TGTGCCAGCAGCGTAGGAAGACTAGCGGGTTCATCTAGCACAGATACGCAGTATTTT.